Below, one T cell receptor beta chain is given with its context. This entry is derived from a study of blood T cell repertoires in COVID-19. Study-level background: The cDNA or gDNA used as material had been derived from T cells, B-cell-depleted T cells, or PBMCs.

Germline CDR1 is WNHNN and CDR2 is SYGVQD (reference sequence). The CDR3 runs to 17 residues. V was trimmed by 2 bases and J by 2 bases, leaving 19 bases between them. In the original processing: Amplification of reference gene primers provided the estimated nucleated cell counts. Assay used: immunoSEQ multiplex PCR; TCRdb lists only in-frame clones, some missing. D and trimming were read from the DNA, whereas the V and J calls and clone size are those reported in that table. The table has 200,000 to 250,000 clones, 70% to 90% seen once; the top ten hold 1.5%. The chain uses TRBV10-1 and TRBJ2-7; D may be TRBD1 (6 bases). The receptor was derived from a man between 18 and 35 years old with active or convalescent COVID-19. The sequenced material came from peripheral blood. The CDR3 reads CASSEPGTGTQAYEQYF. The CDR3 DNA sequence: TGCGCCAGCAGTGAGCCTGGAACCGGGACACAAGCCTACGAGCAGTACTTC.